This passage covers 29 T cell receptor beta chains from one sample sequenced in a study of blood T cell repertoires in COVID-19. Profiled with immunoSEQ multiplex PCR; TCRdb holds only in-frame clones, not every one. The data hold around 430,000 clones, with about 91% observed a single time. The sequenced sample consisted of peripheral blood. The receptor set was obtained from a woman aged 50 to 65 with COVID-19, enrolled during active disease.

V and J are TRBV6-5 and TRBJ2-2; perhaps TRBD2 as D (5 bases). The CDR3 length is 14 residues. V gave up 6 bases and J gave up 3 bases, with 11 bases separating them. Germline values: CDR1 MNHEY, CDR2 SVGAGI. CDR3 residues: CASRTGRDTGELFF. CDR3 nucleotide sequence: TGTGCCAGCAGAACGGGGAGAGACACCGGGGAGCTGTTTTTT.

This clone was recorded a few times. The J gene is TRBJ1-1, the V gene TRBV6-5, with TRBD1 as a possible D gene (5 bases). Germline V CDR1 and CDR2: MNHEY, SVGAGI. The length of the CDR3 is 14 residues. Between the trimmed V and J ends, which lost 7 bases and 0 bases, there was a span of 12 bases. CDR3: CASTTRAMNTEAFF. DNA for the CDR3: TGTGCCAGCACAACCAGGGCCATGAACACTGAAGCTTTCTTT.

V and J are TRBV11-2 and TRBJ1-1, with 7 bases fitting TRBD1. Per germline, CDR1 SGHAT and CDR2 FQNNGV. V lost 2 bases and J lost 3; bases outside the gene matches: 12. This CDR3 has 17 amino acids. The CDR3 DNA reads TGTGCCAGCAGCTTATGGGGGGACAGCTATGGGGACACTGAAGCTTTCTTT. As protein: CASSLWGDSYGDTEAFF.

In this sample, this clone turned up a few times. This chain joins TRBV7-9 and TRBJ2-7; TRBD2 matches 12 bases. Germline loops: CDR1 SEHNR, CDR2 FQNEAQ (reference sequence). The CDR3 runs to 19 residues. Trimming removed 7 bases from V and 5 bases from J; junction bases left unmatched: 21. In DNA, the CDR3 is TGTGCCAGCATGGGTGCCCCAATCAGGACTAGCGGGGATCACGACGAGCAGTACTTC. Its translation is CASMGAPIRTSGDHDEQYF.

The chain joins TRBV27 to TRBJ1-2; tentative D call: TRBD1 (5 bases). The CDR3 is made up of 14 amino acids. With 0 bases removed from V and 4 bases from J, the gap between germline ends came to 9 bases. Per the germline V gene, CDR1 is MNHEY and CDR2 is SMNVEV (reference sequence). DNA for the CDR3: TGTGCCAGCAGTTTATCGGGGGGGGGCTATGGCTACACCTTC. Its translation: CASSLSGGGYGYTF.

The rearrangement uses TRBV4-1 and TRBJ1-6, with 7 bases lining up with TRBD1. The length of the CDR3 is 17 residues. The V and J ends lost 3 bases and 8 bases, in that order; junction bases with no gene match: 13. The germline gives CDR1 MGHRA, CDR2 YSYEKL. The DNA for the CDR3 is TGCGCCAGCAGCCAGGCCGGGAACAGGGGTATGGATTCACCCCTCCACTTT. Translating gives CASSQAGNRGMDSPLHF.

This chain connects TRBV5-4 to TRBJ1-1, with a weak D call TRBD1 (5 bases). The ends were cut back, 3 bases at V and 3 bases at J, with 15 bases in the middle. The CDR3 is made up of 15 amino acids. CDR1 is SGHNT and CDR2 is YYREEE in the germline V gene (reference sequence). In DNA, the CDR3 is TGTGCCAGCAGCTCACCGTATGGAGGGGACACTGAAGCTTTCTTT. This sequence encodes CASSSPYGGDTEAFF.

This clone was seen a single time. The chain couples TRBV29-1 to TRBJ2-2; TRBD2 aligns across 9 bases. Germline assignment: CDR1 SQVTM and CDR2 ANQGSEA. V lost 5 bases and J lost 2; bases outside the gene matches: 9. The CDR3 contains 16 residues. The DNA of the CDR3 is TGCAGCGTTTCAAGGGGAGCGGGGGGTAACACCGGGGAGCTGTTTTTT. Protein: CSVSRGAGGNTGELFF.

The gene calls are TRBV7-9 and TRBJ2-1; tentative D call: TRBD1 (6 bases). Germline V gene sequence: CDR1 SEHNR, CDR2 FQNEAQ (reference sequence). Trimming took 0 bases from V and 10 from J, leaving 13 bases between them. This CDR3 region has 14 residues. This CDR3 reads CASSLAGAVGEQFF. Here the CDR3 DNA reads TGTGCCAGCAGCTTAGCGGGGGCCGTGGGGGAGCAGTTCTTC.

This clone showed up just once. The sample holds other DNA sequences that translate to the same CDR3. The chain combines TRBV12-3 or TRBV12-4 with TRBJ1-2; D remains unclear. The CDR3 runs to 13 residues. Trimming removed 3 bases from V and 1 base from J, with 6 bases in between. The DNA for the CDR3 is TGTGCCAGCAGTTTTCGAGTTAACTATGGCTACACCTTC. This gives the protein CASSFRVNYGYTF.

The chain has TRBV7-9 and TRBJ2-2, with TRBD1 matching over 7 bases. Germline loops: CDR1 SEHNR, CDR2 FQNEAQ (reference sequence). The CDR3 extends over 15 amino acids. Germline trimming cut 4 bases from V and 6 bases from J; bases unmatched to any gene: 8. The CDR3 loop is CASSSTGVVAGELFF. The CDR3 DNA reads TGTGCCAGCAGCTCCACAGGGGTGGTTGCCGGGGAGCTGTTTTTT.

The genes are TRBV28 and TRBJ1-2; 9 bases match TRBD1. CDR3 length: 15 amino acids. Germline CDR1 MDHEN, CDR2 SYDVKM. J lost 4 bases, V lost 4 bases, and 7 bases had no gene match. The CDR3 loop reads CASSYTGGAAYGYTF. CDR3 sequence (DNA): TGTGCCAGCAGTTATACAGGGGGCGCTGCCTATGGCTACACCTTC.

The rearrangement links TRBV14 to TRBJ2-1; D is unclear. The CDR3 spans 12 residues. Trimming shortened V by 4 bases and J by 6 bases, and 7 bases separated the two germline ends. The V gene's germline CDR1 is SGHDN and CDR2 FVKESK. The CDR3 loop reads CASSLPGNEQFF. CDR3 bases: TGTGCCAGCAGCCTGCCGGGCAATGAGCAGTTCTTC.

This chain joins TRBV2 and TRBJ1-2; 7 nucleotides line up with TRBD1. Per the germline V gene, CDR1 is SNHLY and CDR2 is FYNNEI. The CDR3 is 15 residues long. With 7 bases clipped from V and 4 bases from J, the junction kept 12 bases outside the gene matches. CDR3 residues: CASTRSPGQIYGYTF. The CDR3 DNA is TGTGCCAGCACCCGAAGCCCGGGACAGATCTATGGCTACACCTTC.

This sequence joins TRBV19 and TRBJ2-5, with a possible D match to TRBD2 (6 bases). The CDR3 is 12 residues long. Germline-derived CDR1 and CDR2 are LNHDA and SQIVND (reference sequence). With 6 bases removed from V and 3 bases from J, the gap between germline ends came to 8 bases. For the CDR3, the DNA is TGTGCCAGTAGCGGGGGAAAAGAGACCCAGTACTTC. Encoded protein: CASSGGKETQYF. Filled out from reference TRBV19 and TRBJ2-5, the complete variable domain reads DGGITQSPKYLFRKEGQNVTLSCEQNLNHDAMYWYRQDPGQGLRLIYYSQIVNDFQKGDIAEGYSVSREKKESFPLTVTSAQKNPTAFYLCASSGGKETQYFGPGTRLLVL.

The chain links TRBV5-1 to TRBJ2-3, with 12 nucleotides matching TRBD2. This CDR3 spans 15 amino acids. Germline lookup yields CDR1 SGHRS and CDR2 YFSETQ. J gave up 4 bases and V 4 bases, and 4 bases lay outside the gene matches. The CDR3: CASSRLAGGADTQYF. CDR3 nucleotide sequence: TGCGCCAGCAGCCGTCTAGCGGGGGGGGCAGATACGCAGTATTTT.

The chain is built from TRBV20-1 and TRBJ1-1; perhaps TRBD1 as D (5 bases). There are 11 residues in the CDR3. The germline V gene has CDR1 DFQATT and CDR2 SNEGSKA (reference sequence). Trimming shortened V by 3 bases and J by 10 bases, and 12 bases separated the two germline ends. The CDR3 reads CSASWGEVAFF. In DNA form, the CDR3 reads TGCAGTGCTAGTTGGGGCGAGGTAGCTTTCTTT.

The V and J genes are TRBV2 and TRBJ2-7, with D perhaps TRBD2 (6 bases). In germline, CDR1 is SNHLY, CDR2 FYNNEI. V was cut by 10 bases and J by 4 bases, with 14 bases left in between. The CDR3 spans 12 residues. The CDR3 DNA reads TGTGCCACCCGGAGGGAAAATTACGAGCAGTACTTC. As protein: CATRRENYEQYF. The full variable domain, its missing parts supplied by reference TRBV2 and TRBJ2-7, is EPEVTQTPSHQVTQMGQEVILRCVPISNHLYFYWYRQILGQKVEFLVSFYNNEISEKSEIFDDQFSVERPDGSNFTLKIRSTKLEDSAMYFCATRRENYEQYFGPGTRLTVT.

This chain joins TRBV24-1 and TRBJ2-5; 8 nucleotides agree with TRBD2. The CDR3 is 16 residues long. CDR1 and CDR2 (germline): KGHDR, SFDVKD. V gave up 4 bases and J gave up 2 bases; unmatched junction bases: 8. This chain's CDR3 is CATSEASGGAQETQYF. Written as DNA, the CDR3 is TGTGCCACCAGTGAGGCAAGCGGGGGAGCGCAAGAGACCCAGTACTTC.

The chain employs TRBV11-3 and TRBJ2-7; 8 bases agree with TRBD2. Per the germline V gene, CDR1 is SGHNT and CDR2 is YENEEA. V trimming: 3 bases; J trimming: 2 bases; junction bases outside the gene matches: 3. The CDR3 runs to 14 residues. The CDR3 bases are TGTGCCAGCAGCTTTAGCGGGGCAGCCTACGAGCAGTACTTC. The encoded protein is CASSFSGAAYEQYF.

The rearrangement uses TRBV24-1 and TRBJ2-1; D is possibly TRBD2 (6 bases). This CDR3 has 15 residues. V was cut by 9 bases and J by 3 bases, with 17 bases left in between. Germline CDR1 and CDR2: KGHDR and SFDVKD. CDR3 bases: TGTGCCACCTTAAGACCGGGGGAATTCTACAATGAGCAGTTCTTC. It yields the protein CATLRPGEFYNEQFF.

The chain carries TRBV19 and TRBJ2-5, with TRBD1 identical over 10 bases. Germline CDR1 LNHDA, CDR2 SQIVND (reference sequence). V was pared by 5 bases and J by 3 bases, with 3 bases of the junction left unmatched. The CDR3 loop spans 14 amino acids. CDR3 sequence reads: CASSADRGKETQYF. CDR3 DNA sequence: TGTGCCAGTAGTGCGGACAGGGGGAAAGAGACCCAGTACTTC.

The V gene is TRBV6-2 or TRBV6-3, the J gene TRBJ2-1; 7 bases are shared with TRBD2. Germline trimming cut 6 bases from V and 0 bases from J; bases unmatched to any gene: 11. Germline values: CDR1 MNHEY, CDR2 SVGEGT. CDR3 length: 17 residues. The CDR3 nucleotides read TGTGCCAGCAGCACTACAACAGCGGGGAGCTCCTACAATGAGCAGTTCTTC. The encoded protein is CASSTTTAGSSYNEQFF.

The rearrangement uses TRBV2 and TRBJ2-3, with TRBD2 as a possible D gene (6 bases). Trimming took 5 bases from V and 2 from J, leaving 17 bases between them. There are 16 residues in the CDR3. Germline loops: CDR1 SNHLY, CDR2 FYNNEI. CDR3 sequence (DNA): TGTGCCAGCAGTCTCGGGACTTCCGTTGACACAGATACGCAGTATTTT. Residues: CASSLGTSVDTDTQYF.

J is TRBJ1-1 and V is TRBV24-1; no firm D call. V lost 5 bases and J lost 8, with 11 bases in between. The germline V gene encodes CDR1 KGHDR and CDR2 SFDVKD. The CDR3 covers 12 residues. The DNA of the CDR3 is TGTGCCACCAGTGGACCACGAGGGGAAGCTTTCTTT. This sequence encodes CATSGPRGEAFF.

This sequence joins TRBV10-3 and TRBJ1-2; TRBD1 matches at 7 bases. V lost 7 bases, J lost 5 bases, and 7 bases stayed unmatched. This CDR3 region has 13 residues. CDR1 and CDR2 from the germline V gene are ENHRY and SYGVKD. The CDR3 nucleotides read TGTGCCATCAAGGAGACAGGGAGTTATGGCTACACCTTC. This gives the protein CAIKETGSYGYTF.

This sequence joins TRBV5-6 and TRBJ1-1; weak D call: TRBD1 (5 bases). There are 16 residues in the CDR3. V gave up 1 base and J gave up 4 bases, with 17 bases separating them. Germline values: CDR1 SGHDT, CDR2 YYEEEE. CDR3 in amino acids: CASSLKGPRSGTEAFF. The DNA for the CDR3 is TGTGCCAGCAGCTTGAAGGGGCCCCGGTCGGGCACTGAAGCTTTCTTT.

J is TRBJ1-4 and V is TRBV3-1 (or the pseudogene TRBV3-2); the D gene is possibly TRBD1 (5 bases). Trimming cost V 5 bases and J 6 bases, with 16 bases left between them. Germline V gives CDR1 LGHDT, CDR2 YNNKEL (reference sequence). The CDR3 sequence is 15 residues long. The CDR3 DNA reads as TGTGCCAGCAGCTTGCTGGGGGGGGACGATGAAAAACTGTTTTTT. Translation: CASSLLGGDDEKLFF.

The rearrangement uses TRBV6-6 and TRBJ1-2; D is ambiguous. V was pared by 5 bases and J by 5 bases, with 6 bases between. Germline loops: CDR1 MNHNY, CDR2 SVGAGI (reference sequence). The CDR3 has 11 amino acids. DNA for the CDR3: TGTGCCAGCAGTGTTACTTATGGCTACACCTTC. This gives the protein CASSVTYGYTF.